The 2 T cell receptor beta chains below were found in one sample sequenced in a study of shared clonotypes between healthy human individuals (dated by TCRdb to 2019 to 2021). Receptors were amplified or captured by the immunoSEQ multiplex PCR assay. In TCRdb, the immuneACCESS table is reduced to in-frame sequences with V and J assigned. These tables do not hold every clone; where another copy was compared, an unresolved V gene accounts for under half, and the others remain unexplained. This sample gives over 950,000 clones in total; roughly 80% of them show up just once. 0.89% of the sample lies in the top ten. The specimen was memory CD4+ T cells from PBMCs. The sample's cell subset or site, from its label and the paper: CD45RA-negative fraction. The receptors were sampled from a man aged 18 to 30 in good health. Some clones in this sample may be carry-over from other donors' samples.

This clone has just a few counts. V is TRBV5-1 and J is TRBJ1-2; tentative D call: TRBD1 (5 bases). The CDR3 spans 13 residues. CDR1 is SGHRS, CDR2 YFSETQ, per germline. V lost 3 bases, J lost 3 bases, and 9 bases lay in between. CDR3 region: CASSYGGDYGYTF. The CDR3 DNA follows: TGCGCCAGCAGCTACGGAGGGGACTATGGCTACACCTTC. Combining the CDR3 with reference TRBV5-1 and TRBJ1-2 gives the whole variable domain KAGVTQTPRYLIKTRGQQVTLSCSPISGHRSVSWYQQTPGQGLQFLFEYFSETQRNKGNFPGRFSGRQFSNSRSEMNVSTLELGDSALYLCASSYGGDYGYTFGSGTRLTVV.

This chain connects TRBV28 to TRBJ1-5; possible D gene TRBD1, 5 bases. The CDR3 spans 14 residues. Between the trimmed V and J ends, which lost 6 bases and 3 bases, there was a span of 12 bases. CDR1 is MDHEN and CDR2 is SYDVKM in the germline V gene. The DNA for the CDR3 is TGTGCCAGCAGCCATGGACAACTCAATCAGCCCCAGCATTTT. Its protein is CASSHGQLNQPQHF.